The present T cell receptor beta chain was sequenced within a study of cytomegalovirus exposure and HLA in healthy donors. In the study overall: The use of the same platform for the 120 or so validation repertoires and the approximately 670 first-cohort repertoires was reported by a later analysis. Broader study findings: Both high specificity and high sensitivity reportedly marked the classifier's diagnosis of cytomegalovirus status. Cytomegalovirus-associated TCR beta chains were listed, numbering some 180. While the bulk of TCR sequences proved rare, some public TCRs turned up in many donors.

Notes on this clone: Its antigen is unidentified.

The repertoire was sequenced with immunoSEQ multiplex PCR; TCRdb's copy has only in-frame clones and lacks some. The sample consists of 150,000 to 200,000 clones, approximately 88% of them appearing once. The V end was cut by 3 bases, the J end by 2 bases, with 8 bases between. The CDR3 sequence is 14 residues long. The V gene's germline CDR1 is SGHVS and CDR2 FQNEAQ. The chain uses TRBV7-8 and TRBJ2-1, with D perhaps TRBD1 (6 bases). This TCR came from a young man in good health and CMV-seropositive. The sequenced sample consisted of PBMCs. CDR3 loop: CASSFRQAYNEQFF. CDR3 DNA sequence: TGTGCCAGCAGCTTTCGACAGGCCTACAATGAGCAGTTCTTC.